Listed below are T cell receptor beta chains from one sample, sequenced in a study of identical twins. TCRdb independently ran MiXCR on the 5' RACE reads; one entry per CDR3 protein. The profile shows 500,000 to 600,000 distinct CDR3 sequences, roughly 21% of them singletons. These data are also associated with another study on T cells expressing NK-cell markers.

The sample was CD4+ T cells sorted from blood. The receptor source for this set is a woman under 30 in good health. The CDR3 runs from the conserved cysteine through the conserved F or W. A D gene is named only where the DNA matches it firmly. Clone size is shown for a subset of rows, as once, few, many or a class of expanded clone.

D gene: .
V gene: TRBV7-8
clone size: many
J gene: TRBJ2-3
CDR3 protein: CASSLGGRGTDTQYF
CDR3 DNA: TGTGCCAGCAGCTTAGGTGGAAGGGGCACAGATACGCAGTATTTT

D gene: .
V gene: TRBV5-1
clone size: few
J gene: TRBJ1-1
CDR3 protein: CASSLAPHAVTEAFF
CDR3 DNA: TGCGCCAGCAGCTTGGCTCCCCATGCAGTCACTGAAGCTTTCTTT

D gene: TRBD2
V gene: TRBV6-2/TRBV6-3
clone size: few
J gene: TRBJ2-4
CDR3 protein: CASSYSAGGVNIQYF
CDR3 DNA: TGTGCCAGCAGTTACTCTGCGGGAGGCGTAAACATTCAGTACTTC

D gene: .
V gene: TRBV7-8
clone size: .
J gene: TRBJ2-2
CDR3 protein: CASSLVRSSGGELFF
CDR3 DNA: TGTGCCAGCAGCTTAGTAAGATCATCTGGCGGGGAGCTGTTTTTT

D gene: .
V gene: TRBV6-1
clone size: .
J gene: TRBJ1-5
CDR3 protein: CASSSRTPFSNQPQHF
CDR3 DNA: TGTGCCAGCAGCTCTAGGACACCCTTTAGCAATCAGCCCCAGCATTTT

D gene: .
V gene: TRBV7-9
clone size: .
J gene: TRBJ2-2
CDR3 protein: CASSSRRSYTGELFF
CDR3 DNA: TGTGCCAGCAGCTCGCGCCGGTCGTACACCGGGGAGCTGTTTTTT

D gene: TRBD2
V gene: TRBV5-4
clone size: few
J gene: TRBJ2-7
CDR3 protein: CASSLPGGPASSYEQYF
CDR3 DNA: TGTGCCAGCAGCTTGCCGGGAGGGCCCGCGAGCTCCTACGAGCAGTACTTC

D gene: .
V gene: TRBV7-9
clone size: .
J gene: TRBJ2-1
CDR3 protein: CASSLVANRLNEQFF
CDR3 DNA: TGTGCCAGCAGCTTAGTCGCCAACAGATTAAATGAGCAGTTCTTC

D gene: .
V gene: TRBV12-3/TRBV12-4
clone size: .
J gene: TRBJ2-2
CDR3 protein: CASSLVSGDTGELFF
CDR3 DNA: TGTGCCAGCAGTTTAGTATCAGGGGACACCGGGGAGCTGTTTTTT

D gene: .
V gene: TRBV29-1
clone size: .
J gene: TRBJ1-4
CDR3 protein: CSVEGGANEKLFF
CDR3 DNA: TGCAGCGTTGAAGGGGGGGCGAACGAAAAACTGTTTTTT

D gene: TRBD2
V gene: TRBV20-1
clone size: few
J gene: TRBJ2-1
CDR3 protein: CSAREASGRGEQFF
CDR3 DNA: TGCAGTGCTAGAGAGGCTAGCGGGAGGGGGGAGCAGTTCTTC

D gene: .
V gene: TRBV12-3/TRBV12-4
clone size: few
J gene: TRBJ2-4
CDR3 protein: CASSFSSGTVNIQYF
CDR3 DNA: TGTGCCAGCAGTTTTTCGTCCGGGACGGTCAACATTCAGTACTTC

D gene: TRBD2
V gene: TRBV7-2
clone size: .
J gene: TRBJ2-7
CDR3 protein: CASSLELAGSTGEQYF
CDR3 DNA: TGTGCCAGCAGCTTAGAACTAGCGGGGTCCACGGGCGAGCAGTACTTC

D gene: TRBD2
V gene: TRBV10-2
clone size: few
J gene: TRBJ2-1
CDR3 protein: CATGTSGRGEQFF
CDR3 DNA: TGCGCCACCGGGACTAGCGGGAGAGGGGAGCAGTTCTTC

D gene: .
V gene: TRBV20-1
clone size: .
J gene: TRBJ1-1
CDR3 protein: CCARDLGPGKGTEAFF
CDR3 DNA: TGCTGTGCTAGAGATCTGGGGCCCGGCAAGGGCACTGAAGCTTTCTTT

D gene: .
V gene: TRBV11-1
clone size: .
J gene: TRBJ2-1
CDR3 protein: CASSAEAGLNSRFSYNEQFF
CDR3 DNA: TGTGCCAGCAGCGCAGAGGCGGGGCTTAATAGTCGTTTCTCCTACAATGAGCAGTTCTTC

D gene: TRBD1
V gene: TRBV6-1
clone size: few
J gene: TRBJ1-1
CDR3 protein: CASTNSPGQQNTEAFF
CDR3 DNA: TGTGCCAGCACCAATAGTCCGGGACAGCAGAACACTGAAGCTTTCTTT

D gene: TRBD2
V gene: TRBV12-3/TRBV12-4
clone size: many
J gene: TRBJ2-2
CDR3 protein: CASKPGLNTGELFF
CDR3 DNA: TGTGCCAGCAAACCGGGACTAAACACCGGGGAGCTGTTTTTT

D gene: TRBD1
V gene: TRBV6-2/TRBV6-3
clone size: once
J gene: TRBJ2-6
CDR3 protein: CASSPRQGRFPGANVLTF
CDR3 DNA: TGTGCCAGCAGCCCCCGACAGGGACGATTTCCTGGGGCCAACGTCCTGACTTTC

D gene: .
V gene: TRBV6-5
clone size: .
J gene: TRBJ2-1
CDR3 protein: CAGSPPGNEQFF
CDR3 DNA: TGTGCCGGCAGTCCCCCCGGCAATGAGCAGTTCTTC

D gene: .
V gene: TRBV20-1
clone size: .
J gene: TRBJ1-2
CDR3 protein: CSALRDNYGYTF
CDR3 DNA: TGCAGTGCCCTCCGGGACAACTACGGCTACACCTTC

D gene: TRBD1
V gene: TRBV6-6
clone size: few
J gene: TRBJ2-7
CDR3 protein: CASRPGQGIEYF
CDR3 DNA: TGTGCCAGCAGACCGGGACAGGGGATCGAGTACTTC

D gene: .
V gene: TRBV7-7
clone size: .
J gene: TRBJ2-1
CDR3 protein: CASSPSLGSNWEQFF
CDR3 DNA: TGTGCCAGCAGCCCAAGCCTAGGGAGTAATTGGGAGCAGTTCTTC

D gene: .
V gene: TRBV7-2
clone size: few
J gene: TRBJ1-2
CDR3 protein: CASSLSAGSYGYTF
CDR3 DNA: TGTGCCAGCAGCCTCTCAGCCGGTTCCTATGGCTACACCTTC

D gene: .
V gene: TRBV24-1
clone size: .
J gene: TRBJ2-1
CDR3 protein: CATSDLVGREQFF
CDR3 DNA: TGTGCCACCAGTGATTTGGTTGGACGTGAGCAGTTCTTC

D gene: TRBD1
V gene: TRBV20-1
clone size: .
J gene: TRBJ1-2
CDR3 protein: CSARAGQGAYTF
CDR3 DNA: TGCAGTGCTAGAGCGGGACAGGGGGCCTACACCTTC

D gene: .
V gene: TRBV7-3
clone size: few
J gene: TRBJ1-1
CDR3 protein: CASSWTTNTEAFF
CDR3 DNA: TGTGCCAGCAGCTGGACAACTAACACTGAAGCTTTCTTT

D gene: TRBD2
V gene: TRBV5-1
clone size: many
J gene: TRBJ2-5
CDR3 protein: CASSPWGREETQYF
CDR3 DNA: TGCGCCAGCAGTCCGTGGGGGAGGGAAGAGACCCAGTACTTC

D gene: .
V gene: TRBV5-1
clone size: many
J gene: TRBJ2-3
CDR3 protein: CASSLAPGTDTQYF
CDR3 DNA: TGTGCCAGCAGCTTAGCCCCGGGCACAGATACGCAGTATTTT

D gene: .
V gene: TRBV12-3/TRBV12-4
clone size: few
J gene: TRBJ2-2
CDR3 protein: CASSSGGELFF
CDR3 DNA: TGTGCCAGCAGTAGCGGCGGGGAGCTGTTTTTT

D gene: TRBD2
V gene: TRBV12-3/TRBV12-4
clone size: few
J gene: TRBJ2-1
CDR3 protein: CASSLLAGLASPPSYNEQFF
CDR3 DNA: TGTGCCAGCAGTTTATTAGCGGGACTAGCCTCTCCACCTTCCTACAATGAGCAGTTCTTC

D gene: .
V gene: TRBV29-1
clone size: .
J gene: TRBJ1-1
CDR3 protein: CSVATSQGTEAFF
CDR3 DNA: TGCAGCGTTGCTACCTCACAGGGAACTGAAGCTTTCTTT

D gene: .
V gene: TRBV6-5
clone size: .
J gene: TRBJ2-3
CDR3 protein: CASSYSRGGRIDTQYF
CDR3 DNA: TGTGCCAGCAGTTACTCGAGGGGGGGCCGGATAGATACGCAGTATTTT

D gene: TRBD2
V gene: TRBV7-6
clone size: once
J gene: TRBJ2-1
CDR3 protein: CASSNSSGGAYYNEQFF
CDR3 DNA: TGTGCCAGCAGCAATAGTAGCGGGGGGGCCTACTACAATGAGCAGTTCTTC

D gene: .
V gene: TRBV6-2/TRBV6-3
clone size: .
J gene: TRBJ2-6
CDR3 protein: CASNGPLGANVLTF
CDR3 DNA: TGTGCCAGCAATGGCCCACTGGGGGCCAACGTCCTGACTTTC

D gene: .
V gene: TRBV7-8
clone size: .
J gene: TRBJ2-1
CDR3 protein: CASSLSRGEQFF
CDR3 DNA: TGTGCCAGCAGCTTAAGTCGGGGTGAGCAGTTCTTC

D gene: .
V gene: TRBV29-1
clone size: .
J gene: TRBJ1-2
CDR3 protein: CSGTGPDGYTF
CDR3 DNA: TGCAGCGGTACAGGGCCGGATGGCTACACCTTC

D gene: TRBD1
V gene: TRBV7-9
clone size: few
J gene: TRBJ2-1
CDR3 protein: CASSLPQGANNEQFF
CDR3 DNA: TGTGCCAGCAGCTTACCACAGGGGGCCAACAATGAGCAGTTCTTC

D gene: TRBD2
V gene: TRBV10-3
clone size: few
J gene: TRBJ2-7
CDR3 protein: CAISDTGGYEQYF
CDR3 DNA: TGTGCCATCAGTGATACGGGAGGCTACGAGCAGTACTTC

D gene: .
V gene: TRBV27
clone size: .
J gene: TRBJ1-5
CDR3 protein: CASSQKHNQPQHF
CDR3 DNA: TGTGCCAGCAGTCAAAAACACAATCAGCCCCAGCATTTT

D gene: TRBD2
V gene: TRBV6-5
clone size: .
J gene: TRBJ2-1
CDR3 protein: CASSYPSGTRYNEQFF
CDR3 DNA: TGTGCCAGCAGTTACCCAAGCGGGACCCGTTACAATGAGCAGTTCTTC

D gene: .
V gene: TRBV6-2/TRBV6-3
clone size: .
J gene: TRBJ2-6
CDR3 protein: CASTPTRAVFLNSRSGANVLTF
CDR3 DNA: TGTGCCAGCACCCCCACTCGGGCAGTATTCCTAAACTCACGCTCTGGGGCCAACGTCCTGACTTTC

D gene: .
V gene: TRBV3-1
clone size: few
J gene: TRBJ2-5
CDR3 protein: CASSWRTWMGETQYF
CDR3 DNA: TGTGCCAGCAGCTGGCGGACGTGGATGGGTGAGACCCAGTACTTC

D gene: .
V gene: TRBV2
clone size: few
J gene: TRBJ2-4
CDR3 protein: CASSEGVGIQYF
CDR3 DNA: TGTGCCAGCAGTGAGGGGGTGGGCATTCAGTACTTC

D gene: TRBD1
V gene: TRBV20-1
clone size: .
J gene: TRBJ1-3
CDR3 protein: CSAGQGRNTIYF
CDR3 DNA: TGCAGTGCTGGACAGGGGAGGAACACCATATATTTT

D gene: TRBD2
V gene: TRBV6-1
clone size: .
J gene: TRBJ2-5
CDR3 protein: CASSPIAGGFKTQYF
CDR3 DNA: TGTGCCAGCAGCCCAATAGCGGGGGGCTTTAAGACCCAGTACTTC

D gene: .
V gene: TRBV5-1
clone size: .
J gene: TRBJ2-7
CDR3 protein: CASSFTGPGEEQYF
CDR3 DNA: TGCGCCAGCAGCTTTACTGGACCGGGTGAGGAGCAGTACTTC

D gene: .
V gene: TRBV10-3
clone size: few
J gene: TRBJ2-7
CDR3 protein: CATSSVAVSSYEQYF
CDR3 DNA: TGTGCCACCTCCTCGGTGGCGGTGAGCTCCTACGAGCAGTACTTC

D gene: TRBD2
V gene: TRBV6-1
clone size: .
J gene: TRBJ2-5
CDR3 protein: CASRSSGRPWTQYF
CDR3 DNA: TGTGCCAGCAGATCTAGCGGGAGGCCCTGGACCCAGTACTTC

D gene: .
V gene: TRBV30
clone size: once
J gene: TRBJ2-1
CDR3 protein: CAFAGRTGTVFYNEQFF
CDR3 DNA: TGTGCCTTCGCGGGTCGGACCGGGACCGTATTCTACAATGAGCAGTTCTTC

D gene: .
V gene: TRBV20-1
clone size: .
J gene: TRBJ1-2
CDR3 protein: CSASAQYGYTF
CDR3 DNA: TGCAGTGCTAGTGCCCAGTATGGCTACACCTTC

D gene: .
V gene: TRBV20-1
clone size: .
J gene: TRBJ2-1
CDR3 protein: CSVFRLLYNEQFF
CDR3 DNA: TGCAGTGTCTTTCGACTACTTTACAATGAGCAGTTCTTC

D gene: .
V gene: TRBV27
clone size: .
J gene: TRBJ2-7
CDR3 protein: CASKTGTGGPEQYF
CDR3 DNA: TGTGCCAGCAAAACCGGGACCGGGGGTCCCGAGCAGTACTTC